Below, 24 T cell receptor beta chains from the same sample are listed, as sequenced in a study of identifying expanded T cells in peripheral blood. Using immunoSEQ multiplex PCR, the repertoire was profiled, and TCRdb retains in-frame clones only, with some absent. The sample has approximately 63,000 clones, 70% to 90% seen once. The sample consisted of blood. The source is a person between 18 and 69 years old in good health.

V gene TRBV5-4 combines with J gene TRBJ1-5; D gene uncertain. The CDR3 has 12 residues. Germline lookup yields CDR1 SGHNT and CDR2 YYREEE (reference sequence). Trimming removed 0 bases at V and 10 bases at J, with 8 bases between. The CDR3 DNA reads TGTGCCAGCAGCTTGGAGGGTGAACCCCAGCATTTT. This translates into CASSLEGEPQHF.

V is TRBV10-1 and J is TRBJ1-3, with 10 bases matching TRBD1. The ends lost 5 bases at V and 2 bases at J; junction bases unmatched: 3. The CDR3 is 15 residues long. CDR1 and CDR2 from the germline V gene are WNHNN and SYGVQD (reference sequence). The CDR3 loop reads CASSSGQGTGNTIYF. Here the CDR3 DNA reads TGCGCCAGCAGTTCGGGACAGGGGACTGGAAACACCATATATTTT.

This clone was picked up one time. The chain uses TRBV4-1 and TRBJ2-2; D not resolved. From germline, CDR1 is MGHRA and CDR2 YSYEKL. CDR3 length: 15 residues. V dropped 4 bases and J dropped 7 bases, with 16 bases sitting between them. The chain's CDR3 is CASSPLGIRDGELFF. The CDR3 nucleotides are TGCGCCAGCAGCCCCTTAGGGATTAGGGACGGGGAGCTGTTTTTT.

A few counts support this clone. This chain joins TRBV19 and TRBJ2-7; 8 bases fit TRBD1. The CDR3 extends over 18 amino acids. In germline, CDR1 is LNHDA, CDR2 SQIVND (reference sequence). The ends lost 3 bases at V and 0 bases at J; junction bases unmatched: 13. The CDR3 DNA is TGTGCCAGTAGTATGAAGCCGACAGGGGTTCGGCTCTCCTACGAGCAGTACTTC. It is translated as CASSMKPTGVRLSYEQYF.

V is TRBV5-1 and J is TRBJ2-3; a possible D gene is TRBD1 (6 bases). This CDR3 contains 19 residues. V lost 7 bases, J lost 2 bases, and 29 bases lay in between. Germline CDR1 SGHRS, CDR2 YFSETQ. The CDR3 coding sequence is TGCGCCAGCGCCAAAGATGGTAGGGTTGAGAGGGGGATCACAGATACGCAGTATTTT. It encodes CASAKDGRVERGITDTQYF.

The CDR3 nucleotides are TGTGCCAGTAGTATTAACAGGGGGCGGACCGGGGAGCTGTTTTTT. This codes for CASSINRGRTGELFF. The chain links TRBV19 to TRBJ2-2; TRBD1 matches at 9 bases. CDR1 is LNHDA, CDR2 SQIVND, per germline (reference sequence). The trim removed 3 bases at V and 5 bases at J, leaving 4 bases unmatched. The CDR3 totals 15 residues. Combining the CDR3 with reference TRBV19 and TRBJ2-2 gives the whole variable domain DGGITQSPKYLFRKEGQNVTLSCEQNLNHDAMYWYRQDPGQGLRLIYYSQIVNDFQKGDIAEGYSVSREKKESFPLTVTSAQKNPTAFYLCASSINRGRTGELFFGEGSRLTVL.

The chain couples TRBV6-5 to TRBJ2-1; D is unclear. From germline, CDR1 is MNHEY and CDR2 SVGAGI. The CDR3 consists of 15 residues. The V and J ends lost 2 bases and 2 bases respectively, with 10 bases between them. CDR3 in amino acids: CASSYDPSTYNEQFF. As DNA, the CDR3 is TGTGCCAGCAGTTACGACCCCTCAACCTACAATGAGCAGTTCTTC.

In this sample, this clone turned up a few times. The V call is TRBV4-2, the J call TRBJ2-6, with TRBD2 matching 12 bases. Per the germline V gene, CDR1 is LGHNA and CDR2 is YNFKEQ. The J segment lost 3 bases and the V segment lost 0 bases, leaving 0 bases of the junction unmatched. The CDR3 contains 17 residues. The CDR3 coding sequence is TGTGCCAGCAGCCAAGAGACTAGCGGGGGTGGGGCCAACGTCCTGACTTTC. Amino acid sequence: CASSQETSGGGANVLTF.

This clone showed up just once. V usage is TRBV4-2 and J usage is TRBJ1-1; D not resolved. The CDR3 length is 11 residues. Trimming removed 8 bases at V and 6 bases at J, with 10 bases between. Germline V gives CDR1 LGHNA, CDR2 YNFKEQ. CDR3 loop: CASGQESEAFF. The CDR3 region has the DNA TGTGCCAGCGGGCAAGAGTCTGAAGCTTTCTTT.

CDR3 in amino acids: CASSTLAGGYNEQFF. The CDR3 region has the DNA TGTGCCAGCAGTACACTAGCGGGGGGGTACAATGAGCAGTTCTTC. The V gene is TRBV28, the J gene TRBJ2-1, with 13 bases lining up with TRBD2. Germline loops: CDR1 MDHEN, CDR2 SYDVKM. The CDR3 runs to 15 residues. The J segment lost 4 bases and the V segment lost 5 bases, leaving 2 bases of the junction unmatched.

V usage is TRBV28 and J usage is TRBJ2-5; the D gene is possibly TRBD1 (7 bases). Trimming removed 6 bases from V and 0 bases from J, with 20 bases in between. This CDR3 contains 17 residues. The germline V gene encodes CDR1 MDHEN and CDR2 SYDVKM. The CDR3 is CASRHDRVGGYQETQYF. In DNA form, the CDR3 reads TGTGCCAGCAGGCATGACAGGGTCGGAGGGTACCAAGAGACCCAGTACTTC.

The chain joins TRBV6-4 to TRBJ2-2; 10 bases are shared with TRBD2. The CDR3 is 15 residues long. J gave up 3 bases and V 5 bases, and 3 bases lay outside the gene matches. Germline V CDR1 and CDR2: MRHNA, SNTAGT. The CDR3 reads CASSKAGGDTGELFF. The CDR3 nucleotides are TGTGCCAGCAGTAAAGCGGGGGGGGACACCGGGGAGCTGTTTTTT.

The gene calls are TRBV6-4 and TRBJ1-1; 8 nucleotides line up with TRBD1. V lost 3 bases, J lost 6 bases, and 6 bases stayed unmatched. This CDR3 has 14 amino acids. Per germline, CDR1 MRHNA and CDR2 SNTAGT. For the CDR3, the DNA is TGTGCCAGCAGTGAACAGGGGGACAATTCTGAAGCTTTCTTT. Its protein product is CASSEQGDNSEAFF.

Here the CDR3 DNA reads TGTGCCAGCAGCTCGGGACTAGCGGGGGCAAACACCGGGGAGCTGTTTTTT. Amino acids: CASSSGLAGANTGELFF. This sequence joins TRBV7-3 and TRBJ2-2; 14 bases match TRBD2. J gave up 2 bases and V 4 bases, and 3 bases lay outside the gene matches. The CDR3 consists of 17 residues. Germline-derived CDR1 and CDR2 are SGHTA and FQGTGA.

The chain links TRBV30 to TRBJ1-5; 7 bases match TRBD1. Germline-derived CDR1 and CDR2 are GTSNPN and SVGIG (reference sequence). Germline trimming cut 0 bases from V and 11 bases from J; bases unmatched to any gene: 7. The CDR3 covers 13 residues. DNA for the CDR3: TGTGCCTGGAGTGTACTCGACAGGGAATCCCAGCATTTT. It is translated as CAWSVLDRESQHF.

This clone was counted once. V and J are TRBV28 and TRBJ1-5; TRBD1 matches 10 bases. This CDR3 is built from 14 residues. V trimming: 7 bases; J trimming: 6 bases; junction bases outside the gene matches: 6. Germline CDR1 reads MDHEN; CDR2 reads SYDVKM. CDR3 sequence reads: CASTPGQGFQPQHF. For the CDR3, the DNA is TGTGCCAGCACCCCGGGACAGGGGTTTCAGCCCCAGCATTTT.

V usage is TRBV27 and J usage is TRBJ2-1, with TRBD2 matching 7 bases. Germline V gives CDR1 MNHEY, CDR2 SMNVEV (reference sequence). The CDR3 is made up of 12 amino acids. The V and J ends lost 9 bases and 6 bases, in that order; junction bases with no gene match: 5. The CDR3 DNA follows: TGTGCCAGTGGGGGGGTTAGCAATGAGCAGTTCTTC. Amino acid sequence: CASGGVSNEQFF.

V gene TRBV5-1 combines with J gene TRBJ2-5, with TRBD1 matching 10 bases. Germline CDR1 reads SGHRS; CDR2 reads YFSETQ. Trimming removed 2 bases from V and 4 bases from J; junction bases left unmatched: 5. The CDR3 loop spans 15 amino acids. CDR3 bases: TGCGCCAGCAGCTTCCTCGGACAGGGGGTAGAGACCCAGTACTTC. Translating gives CASSFLGQGVETQYF.

This chain connects TRBV27 to TRBJ2-3; tentatively, D is TRBD2 (6 bases). This CDR3 region has 15 residues. Trimming cost V 8 bases and J 6 bases, with 21 bases left between them. Per germline, CDR1 MNHEY and CDR2 SMNVEV (reference sequence). CDR3 DNA: TGTGCCAGCCGGGACTCAGAGTTAAAAATCGATACGCAGTATTTT. This gives the protein CASRDSELKIDTQYF.

The J gene is TRBJ2-3, the V gene TRBV5-1; 9 bases agree with TRBD1. This CDR3 is built from 14 residues. The V gene's germline CDR1 is SGHRS and CDR2 YFSETQ. J gave up 2 bases and V 10 bases, and 8 bases lay outside the gene matches. The CDR3 DNA sequence: TGCGCCTCTCGGGACAGGGAACTCACAGATACGCAGTATTTT. It specifies CASRDRELTDTQYF.

V is TRBV19 and J is TRBJ2-2; possibly TRBD2 for D (5 bases). V gave up 2 bases and J gave up 6 bases, with 7 bases separating them. The germline CDR1 and CDR2 sequences are LNHDA and SQIVND (reference sequence). CDR3 length: 13 amino acids. The CDR3 reads CASSIRAAGELFF. The CDR3 nucleotides are TGTGCCAGTAGTATAAGAGCGGCCGGGGAGCTGTTTTTT.

The chain is built from TRBV7-8 and TRBJ1-4; 9 nucleotides agree with TRBD1. V lost 1 base and J lost 6; bases outside the gene matches: 9. The CDR3 is made up of 17 amino acids. Germline V gives CDR1 SGHVS, CDR2 FQNEAQ. The CDR3 DNA is TGTGCCAGCAGCTTAGTGCCCCCCGGGACAGGGCATGAAAAACTGTTTTTT. It yields the protein CASSLVPPGTGHEKLFF.

The chain links TRBV6-1 to TRBJ1-1; 8 bases agree with TRBD1. There are 15 residues in the CDR3. J was trimmed by 11 bases and V by 5 bases; bases with no gene match: 16. Germline-derived CDR1 and CDR2 are MNHNS and SASEGT. The CDR3 loop reads CASSSPDRGRDSAFF. CDR3 coding DNA: TGTGCCAGCAGTTCACCAGACAGGGGCCGTGATTCGGCTTTCTTT.

The chain recombines TRBV7-9 with TRBJ2-5, with 9 bases identical to TRBD1. This CDR3 contains 13 residues. From germline, CDR1 is SEHNR and CDR2 FQNEAQ (reference sequence). Losses at the gene ends were 5 bases for V and 8 bases for J; bases not matched to a gene: 6. The CDR3 protein is CASSAWDRVTQYF. CDR3 DNA: TGTGCCAGCAGCGCTTGGGACAGGGTAACCCAGTACTTC.